These 21 T cell receptor beta chains originate from one sample sequenced in a study of CD8+CD57+ T cells in acquired aplastic anemia. It was genomic DNA that served as the template for profiling TCR beta VDJ and CDR3. Each CDR3 protein gets one entry after TCRdb re-called the reads with MiXCR. There are approximately 59,000 distinct CDR3 sequences in the sample; approximately 50% occur only once, and roughly 15% lies in the top ten. Patients included in sequencing had previously demonstrated CD8+CD57+ cell expansion by flow cytometry. The sequenced sample was sorted CD4+, CD8+, or CD8+CD57+ T cells (not recorded which) from PBMCs. The receptors stem from a human donor with aplastic anemia.

CDR3 nucleotide sequence: TGTGCCAGCAGCGTAGGTGATAGCACAGATACGCAGTATTTT. This encodes CASSVGDSTDTQYF. The chain joins TRBV9 to TRBJ2-3; D gene ambiguous. Trimming took off 0 bases at V and 0 bases at J, with 5 bases between the two ends. Germline CDR1 reads SGDLS; CDR2 reads YYNGEE. The CDR3 runs to 14 residues.

The gene calls are TRBV11-1 and TRBJ2-1; either TRBD1 or TRBD2 may fit D (5 bases each). V shed 4 bases and J shed 3 bases, with 13 bases lying between them. Germline V gene sequence: CDR1 SGHAT, CDR2 FQDESV (reference sequence). There are 15 residues in the CDR3. CDR3 bases: TGTGCCAGCAGCTCCTGGGGGATAGGCTACAATGAGCAGTTCTTC. It specifies CASSSWGIGYNEQFF. Full variable domain (rest looked up from reference TRBV11-1 and TRBJ2-1): EAEVAQSPRYKITEKSQAVAFWCDPISGHATLYWYRQILGQGPELLVQFQDESVVDDSQLPKDRFSAERLKGVDSTLKIQPAELGDSAMYLCASSSWGIGYNEQFFGPGTRLTVL.

In its sample, this clonotype was seen many times. This chain links TRBV3-1 with TRBJ2-1; D unresolved. With 0 bases removed from V and 5 bases from J, the gap between germline ends came to 8 bases. This CDR3 region has 14 residues. Per the germline V gene, CDR1 is LGHDT and CDR2 is YNNKEL (reference sequence). CDR3 sequence reads: CASSQESRDNEQFF. The CDR3 DNA follows: TGTGCCAGCAGCCAAGAGTCCAGAGACAATGAGCAGTTCTTC.

This clonotype occurred a few times. The chain links TRBV25-1 to TRBJ2-7; D not certain. Trimming removed 4 bases from V and 2 bases from J, with 6 bases in between. CDR1 is MGHDK and CDR2 is SYGVNS in the germline V gene. The CDR3 spans 12 residues. The CDR3 DNA follows: TGTGCCAGCAGTGCTGGGACCTACGAGCAGTACTTC. This gives the protein CASSAGTYEQYF.

This clonotype was observed at least ten times. In DNA, the CDR3 is TGTGCCAGCAGCTTAGGGACTCCTGGGGATGAGCAGTTCTTC. Its protein is CASSLGTPGDEQFF. V and J are TRBV7-9 and TRBJ2-1; a weak D match, TRBD2 (5 bases). This CDR3 has 14 residues. Deletions cut 1 base from V and 8 bases from J, with 12 bases between. CDR1 and CDR2 (germline): SEHNR, FQNEAQ (reference sequence).

This clonotype was recorded at least ten times. The chain couples TRBV20-1 to TRBJ1-5, with D uncertain. The V and J ends lost 0 bases and 0 bases respectively, with 6 bases between them. The CDR3 consists of 14 residues. Germline CDR1 DFQATT, CDR2 SNEGSKA (reference sequence). This chain's CDR3 is CSAREQFSNQPQHF. In DNA, the CDR3 is TGCAGTGCTAGAGAGCAGTTTAGCAATCAGCCCCAGCATTTT.

The rearrangement links TRBV20-1 to TRBJ2-7, with D possibly TRBD2 on 5 matching bases. The CDR3 spans 13 residues. The V gene's germline CDR1 is DFQATT and CDR2 SNEGSKA (reference sequence). Trimming removed 8 bases from V and 0 bases from J, with 14 bases in between. CDR3 amino acids: CSYLTGSSYEQYF. In DNA form, the CDR3 reads TGCAGTTACTTGACTGGGAGCTCCTACGAGCAGTACTTC.

This clonotype was observed a few times. This sequence joins TRBV7-2 and TRBJ1-1, with D unclear. V shed 2 bases and J shed 2 bases, with 6 bases lying between them. CDR1 is SGHTA, CDR2 FQGNSA, per germline. This CDR3 is 13 amino acids long. CDR3 sequence reads: CASSLWVNTEAFF. The DNA for the CDR3 is TGTGCCAGCAGCTTATGGGTTAACACTGAAGCTTTCTTT. The full variable domain, in which reference TRBV7-2 and TRBJ1-1 provide the parts outside the CDR3, is GAGVSQSPSNKVTEKGKDVELRCDPISGHTALYWYRQSLGQGLEFLIYFQGNSAPDKSGLPSDRFSAERTGGSVSTLTIQRTQQEDSAVYLCASSLWVNTEAFFGQGTRLTVV.

This clonotype showed up many times. The rearrangement uses TRBV28 and TRBJ2-7; no reliable D call. The CDR3 runs to 14 residues. Trimming left V 2 bases short and J 0 bases short, with 8 bases between. Germline values: CDR1 MDHEN, CDR2 SYDVKM. Here the CDR3 DNA reads TGTGCCAGCAGTTTACCCTTCTACTCCTACGAGCAGTACTTC. Amino acid sequence: CASSLPFYSYEQYF. Full variable domain (remainder filled in from reference TRBV28 and TRBJ2-7): DVKVTQSSRYLVKRTGEKVFLECVQDMDHENMFWYRQDPGLGLRLIYFSYDVKMKEKGDIPEGYSVSREKKERFSLILESASTNQTSMYLCASSLPFYSYEQYFGPGTRLTVT.

DNA for the CDR3: TGTGCCACCAGCAGAGATCCCGGGCCTGGAAACACCATATATTTT. Translated: CATSRDPGPGNTIYF. The chain links TRBV15 to TRBJ1-3; the D is unclear. V shed 0 bases and J shed 2 bases, with 8 bases lying between them. CDR3 length: 15 residues. Germline CDR1 is LNHNV and CDR2 is YYDKDF (reference sequence).

The rearrangement uses TRBV29-1 and TRBJ2-1; D remains ambiguous. Germline lookup yields CDR1 SQVTM and CDR2 ANQGSEA. The V end lost 6 bases, the J end lost 4 bases, and 10 bases lay between the germline ends. The CDR3 spans 12 residues. The CDR3 region has the DNA TGCAGCGTGTGGGAAAGGTACAATGAGCAGTTCTTC. It encodes CSVWERYNEQFF.

This clonotype was seen more than once but under ten times. This likely comes from a read error, as the CDR3 has no conserved phenylalanine or tryptophan at its end. V is TRBV5-1 and J is TRBJ1-1; D remains ambiguous. Trimming shortened V by 4 bases and J by 0 bases, and 10 bases separated the two germline ends. Germline-derived CDR1 and CDR2 are SGHRS and YFSETQ. CDR3 length: 14 amino acids. Here the CDR3 DNA reads TGCGCCAGCAGCCTTACAGTTATGAACACTGAAGCTTTCCTT. Protein product: CASSLTVMNTEAFL.

The chain has TRBV20-1 and TRBJ2-7; possibly TRBD2 for D (5 bases). From germline, CDR1 is DFQATT and CDR2 SNEGSKA (reference sequence). This CDR3 comprises 13 residues. The V end lost 6 bases, the J end lost 4 bases, and 16 bases lay between the germline ends. The CDR3 region has the DNA TGCAGTGCCCAAAACGGGGATGTATACGAGCAGTACGTC. As protein: CSAQNGDVYEQYV.

The rearrangement uses TRBV25-1 and TRBJ2-1; 10 bases map to TRBD2. Germline V gives CDR1 MGHDK, CDR2 SYGVNS. The trim removed 4 bases at V and 1 base at J, leaving 4 bases unmatched. The CDR3 totals 16 residues. CDR3 coding DNA: TGTGCCAGCAGTGGGACTAGCGGTCTGTCCTACAATGAGCAGTTCTTC. This gives the protein CASSGTSGLSYNEQFF.

This clonotype appeared many times. This rearrangement joins TRBV7-2 to TRBJ1-5; no reliable D call. The V end lost 4 bases, the J end lost 2 bases, and 9 bases lay between the germline ends. The CDR3 has 14 residues. From germline, CDR1 is SGHTA and CDR2 FQGNSA. The CDR3 DNA reads TGTGCCAGCAGCTCCTGGACCGGCAATCAGCCCCAGCATTTT. As protein: CASSSWTGNQPQHF. The variable domain in full, completed from reference TRBV7-2 and TRBJ1-5, reads GAGVSQSPSNKVTEKGKDVELRCDPISGHTALYWYRQSLGQGLEFLIYFQGNSAPDKSGLPSDRFSAERTGGSVSTLTIQRTQQEDSAVYLCASSSWTGNQPQHFGDGTRLSIL.

This clonotype was observed a few times. This rearrangement joins TRBV2 to TRBJ2-3; D might be TRBD2 (5 bases). V was pared by 8 bases and J by 4 bases, with 7 bases between. The CDR3 is 11 amino acids. The germline V gene has CDR1 SNHLY and CDR2 FYNNEI. This CDR3 reads CASALADTQYF. The CDR3 DNA reads as TGTGCCAGCGCACTAGCAGATACGCAGTATTTT.

The V gene is TRBV6-2 or TRBV6-3, the J gene TRBJ1-2; 7 bases are shared with TRBD1. V shed 2 bases and J 3 bases; nucleotides not matched to a gene: 3. From germline, CDR1 is MNHEY and CDR2 SVGEGT. The CDR3 consists of 14 residues. DNA for the CDR3: TGTGCCAGCAGTTACCCTGACAGGGACTATGGCTACACCTTC. Translating gives CASSYPDRDYGYTF.

This clonotype was counted many times. The V gene is TRBV6-6, the J gene TRBJ1-6; no clear D. The CDR3 totals 15 residues. Germline V gene sequence: CDR1 MNHNY, CDR2 SVGAGI (reference sequence). V was clipped by 1 base and J by 5 bases, with 9 bases between them. The CDR3 region has the DNA TGTGCCAGCAGTTACTATTTCTTCGATAATTCACCCCTCCACTTT. Protein: CASSYYFFDNSPLHF.

With regard to this clonotype: At one of its ends the junction is not consistent with the germline gene, which may arise from a read error. V and J are TRBV2 and TRBJ2-1; possibly TRBD1 for D (5 bases). CDR3 length equals 12 residues. Germline CDR1 SNHLY, CDR2 FYNNEI. The CDR3 spells CVSEDSTDEQLF. Here the CDR3 DNA reads TGTGTCAGCGAAGACAGCACTGATGAGCAGCTCTTC.

This chain connects TRBV11-2 to TRBJ2-3, with TRBD2 matching over 7 bases. The junction had 9 bases not matched to a gene; V was cut back by 5 bases and J by 1 base. The CDR3 sequence is 16 residues long. Germline V CDR1 and CDR2: SGHAT, FQNNGV. The CDR3: CASSTGGAGGTDTQYF. The CDR3 nucleotides read TGTGCCAGCAGCACAGGAGGGGCGGGGGGCACAGATACGCAGTATTTT.

This clonotype was observed once. The J gene is TRBJ1-2, the V gene TRBV15; D is unclear. Germline CDR1 is LNHNV and CDR2 is YYDKDF (reference sequence). The CDR3 runs to 14 residues. V lost 1 base and J lost 0, with 6 bases in between. The CDR3 DNA sequence: TGTGCCACCAGCAGAGCCAGAACTAACTATGGCTACACCTTC. Its protein is CATSRARTNYGYTF.